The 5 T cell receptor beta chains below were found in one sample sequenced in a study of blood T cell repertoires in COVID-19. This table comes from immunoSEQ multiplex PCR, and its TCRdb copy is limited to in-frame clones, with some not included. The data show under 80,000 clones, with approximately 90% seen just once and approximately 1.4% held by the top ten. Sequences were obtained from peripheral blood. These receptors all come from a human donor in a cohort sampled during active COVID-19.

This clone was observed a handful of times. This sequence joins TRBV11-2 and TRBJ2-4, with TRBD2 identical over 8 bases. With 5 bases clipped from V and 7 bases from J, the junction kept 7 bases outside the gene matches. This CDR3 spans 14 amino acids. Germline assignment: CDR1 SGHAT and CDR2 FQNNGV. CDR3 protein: CASSPSGGGNIQYF. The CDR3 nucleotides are TGTGCCAGCAGCCCCAGCGGCGGGGGGAACATTCAGTACTTC.

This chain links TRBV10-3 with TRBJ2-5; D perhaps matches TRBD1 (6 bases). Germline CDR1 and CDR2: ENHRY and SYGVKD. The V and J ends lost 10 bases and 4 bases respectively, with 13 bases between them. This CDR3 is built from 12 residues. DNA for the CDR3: TGTGCCACAAGACAGGATCGAGAGACCCAGTACTTC. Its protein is CATRQDRETQYF.

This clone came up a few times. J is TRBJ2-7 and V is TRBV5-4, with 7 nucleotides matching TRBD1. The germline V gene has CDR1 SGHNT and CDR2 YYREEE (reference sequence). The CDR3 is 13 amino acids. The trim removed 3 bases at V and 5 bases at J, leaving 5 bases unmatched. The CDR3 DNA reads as TGTGCCAGCAGCTGGGGGACAGACAACGAGCAGTACTTC. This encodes CASSWGTDNEQYF.

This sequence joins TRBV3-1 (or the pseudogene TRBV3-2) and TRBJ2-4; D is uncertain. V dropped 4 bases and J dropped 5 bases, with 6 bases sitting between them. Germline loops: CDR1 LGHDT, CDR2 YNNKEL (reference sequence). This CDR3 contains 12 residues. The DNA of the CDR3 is TGTGCCAGCAGCCCACAACAAAACATTCAGTACTTC. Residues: CASSPQQNIQYF.

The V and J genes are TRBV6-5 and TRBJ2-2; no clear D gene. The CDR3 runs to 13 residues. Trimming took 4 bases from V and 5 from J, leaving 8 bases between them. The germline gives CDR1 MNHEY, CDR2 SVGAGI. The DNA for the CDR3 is TGTGCCAGCAGTTCCTACCATACCGGGGAGCTGTTTTTT. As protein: CASSSYHTGELFF.